These 30 T cell receptor beta chains were sequenced from one sample in a study of blood T cell repertoires in COVID-19. Assay: immunoSEQ multiplex PCR; the TCRdb copy retains only in-frame clones and omits some. The sample records hundreds of thousands of clones, roughly nine tenths being singletons. Specimen: peripheral blood. All receptors derive from a woman in her forties or fifties with COVID-19, enrolled during active disease.

The CDR3 nucleotides read TGTGCCAGCACCGTCTCAGCGGGGAGCACAGATACGCAGTATTTT. Its protein is CASTVSAGSTDTQYF. The genes are TRBV5-6 and TRBJ2-3, with 7 nucleotides matching TRBD2. From germline, CDR1 is SGHDT and CDR2 YYEEEE. This CDR3 region has 15 residues. Trimming cost V 6 bases and J 0 bases; bases outside gene matches: 7.

This rearrangement joins TRBV11-1 to TRBJ1-2; D gene unclear. This CDR3 contains 12 residues. V dropped 5 bases and J dropped 3 bases, with 7 bases sitting between them. Germline V gene lookup returns CDR1 SGHAT and CDR2 FQDESV (reference sequence). The CDR3 protein is CASSGEDYGYTF. For the CDR3, the DNA is TGTGCCAGCAGCGGGGAGGACTATGGCTACACCTTC.

This clone has only one observation. The V gene is TRBV6-5, the J gene TRBJ2-5; possible D gene TRBD1, 6 bases. There are 14 residues in the CDR3. CDR1 is MNHEY, CDR2 SVGAGI, per germline. The germline V and J ends were trimmed by 5 bases and 4 bases, with 14 bases remaining between them. The CDR3 coding sequence is TGTGCCAGCAGTCACAGGGAATTAGGAGAGACCCAGTACTTC. It codes for CASSHRELGETQYF.

This clone was detected a few times. The V call is TRBV12-5, the J call TRBJ1-5; 7 nucleotides match TRBD1. V trimming: 9 bases; J trimming: 5 bases; junction bases outside the gene matches: 7. This CDR3 has 13 amino acids. The germline CDR1 and CDR2 sequences are LGHNT and FRNRAP. The CDR3 is CASQTGNHQPQHF. CDR3 bases: TGTGCTAGCCAGACAGGGAATCATCAGCCCCAGCATTTT.

The chain is built from TRBV29-1 and TRBJ1-3; TRBD1 aligns across 8 bases. J gave up 4 bases and V 3 bases, and 5 bases lay outside the gene matches. The CDR3 length is 14 residues. The germline gives CDR1 SQVTM, CDR2 ANQGSEA. Here the CDR3 DNA reads TGCAGCGTTGACAGGGGACAGGCGGGAAACACCATATATTTT. Protein: CSVDRGQAGNTIYF.

The chain recombines TRBV19 with TRBJ1-2, with 7 bases identical to TRBD1. CDR1 and CDR2 (germline): LNHDA, SQIVND (reference sequence). V lost 5 bases and J lost 4; bases outside the gene matches: 10. The CDR3 is 15 residues long. The DNA of the CDR3 is TGTGCCAGTAGTCCCAGAAGACAGGGTCTCTATGGCTACACCTTC. It translates to CASSPRRQGLYGYTF.

V gene TRBV3-1 (or the pseudogene TRBV3-2) combines with J gene TRBJ2-7; 9 nucleotides line up with TRBD1. CDR3 length: 14 residues. Germline values: CDR1 LGHDT, CDR2 YNNKEL (reference sequence). V dropped 5 bases and J dropped 5; count of bases not matched to a gene: 7. CDR3 loop: CASSLGTGNHEQYF. In nucleotides, the CDR3 is TGTGCCAGCAGCTTGGGGACAGGGAACCACGAGCAGTACTTC.

This clone occurred once. The chain recombines TRBV27 with TRBJ1-6; tentatively, D is TRBD1 (6 bases). This CDR3 has 16 residues. Looked up from germline, CDR1 is MNHEY and CDR2 is SMNVEV (reference sequence). V was shortened by 0 bases and J by 7 bases, with 13 bases between the two germline ends. CDR3 region: CASSLSRGHPNSPLHF. The CDR3 bases are TGTGCCAGCAGTTTATCCAGGGGCCACCCCAATTCACCCCTCCACTTT.

The rearrangement joins TRBV28 to TRBJ1-5; D is ambiguous. V shed 6 bases and J shed 4 bases, with 10 bases lying between them. This CDR3 is 13 amino acids long. Germline CDR1 is MDHEN and CDR2 is SYDVKM. The CDR3 DNA follows: TGTGCCAGCAGCCCCGGTAATAATCAGCCCCAGCATTTT. Its protein is CASSPGNNQPQHF.

The chain carries TRBV28 and TRBJ1-5; TRBD1 agrees at 10 bases. V was pared by 7 bases and J by 3 bases, with 9 bases of the junction left unmatched. The CDR3 loop spans 16 amino acids. Germline CDR1 reads MDHEN; CDR2 reads SYDVKM. The CDR3 protein is CASTPLGQGVNQPQHF. CDR3 in DNA: TGTGCCAGCACCCCGCTCGGACAGGGGGTCAATCAGCCCCAGCATTTT.

This chain links TRBV6-2 or TRBV6-3 with TRBJ2-1; TRBD1 matches at 10 bases. Germline-derived CDR1 and CDR2 are MNHEY and SVGEGT. The CDR3 covers 17 residues. V lost 6 bases and J lost 7; bases outside the gene matches: 15. The CDR3: CASSLRGPGQGPNEQFF. CDR3 bases: TGTGCCAGCAGCCTGAGAGGACCGGGACAGGGGCCTAATGAGCAGTTCTTC.

The gene calls are TRBV9 and TRBJ2-3; D gene unclear. Looked up from germline, CDR1 is SGDLS and CDR2 is YYNGEE. The CDR3 is made up of 13 amino acids. V dropped 3 bases and J dropped 0 bases, with 5 bases sitting between them. Here the CDR3 DNA reads TGTGCCAGCAGCGAACTAAGCACAGATACGCAGTATTTT. It translates to CASSELSTDTQYF.

The V and J genes are TRBV6-5 and TRBJ1-6; 10 nucleotides agree with TRBD1. CDR3 length: 15 residues. CDR1 is MNHEY and CDR2 is SVGAGI in the germline V gene. V shed 6 bases and J 10 bases; nucleotides not matched to a gene: 9. The CDR3 spells CASRRSGTGDSPLHF. In DNA form, the CDR3 reads TGTGCCAGCAGACGTTCCGGGACAGGGGACTCACCCCTCCACTTT.

J is TRBJ1-2 and V is TRBV4-2, with 7 bases that match TRBD1. CDR3 size: 15 residues. With 4 bases clipped from V and 1 base from J, the junction kept 6 bases outside the gene matches. Germline V lookup: CDR1 LGHNA, CDR2 YNFKEQ. CDR3 in amino acids: CASSLRTGVNYGYTF. The CDR3 DNA reads TGTGCCAGCAGCCTCCGGACAGGCGTTAACTATGGCTACACCTTC.

V is TRBV7-8 and J is TRBJ1-3; D unresolved. CDR1 is SGHVS, CDR2 FQNEAQ, per germline. CDR3 size: 18 residues. V gave up 5 bases and J gave up 2 bases, with 22 bases separating them. DNA of the CDR3: TGTGCCAGCAGCGCCTCCGGGGTATTCCCCTCCGCTGGAAACACCATATATTTT. It is translated as CASSASGVFPSAGNTIYF.

The V call is TRBV6-5, the J call TRBJ1-1; 8 positions match TRBD1. V shed 0 bases and J 11 bases; nucleotides not matched to a gene: 11. Germline V lookup: CDR1 MNHEY, CDR2 SVGAGI. The CDR3 sequence is 15 residues long. The CDR3 region has the DNA TGTGCCAGCAGTTACTCTACCGGGCAGGGGGCGCGGGCTTTCTTT. It is translated as CASSYSTGQGARAFF.

This chain joins TRBV9 and TRBJ2-3, with 9 bases fitting TRBD2. There are 18 residues in the CDR3. Losses at the gene ends were 0 bases for V and 8 bases for J; bases not matched to a gene: 16. Germline assignment: CDR1 SGDLS and CDR2 YYNGEE. Written as DNA, the CDR3 is TGTGCCAGCAGCGTAGCTAGGGGAGGCGCGGGGGGGCCGGGTACGCAGTATTTT. It specifies CASSVARGGAGGPGTQYF.

The chain couples TRBV20-1 to TRBJ2-1, with D tentatively TRBD1 (5 bases). Germline CDR1 is DFQATT and CDR2 is SNEGSKA (reference sequence). Trimming shortened V by 3 bases and J by 4 bases, and 22 bases separated the two germline ends. This CDR3 has 17 residues. CDR3 region: CSASRGSRTRSYNEQFF. The CDR3, as DNA: TGCAGTGCTAGTAGGGGTTCTCGGACACGGAGTTACAATGAGCAGTTCTTC.

The chain links TRBV2 to TRBJ2-2; 8 bases are shared with TRBD2. The CDR3 loop spans 14 amino acids. Trimming at V came to 7 bases and at J to 4 bases, leaving 5 bases not matched to a gene. From germline, CDR1 is SNHLY and CDR2 FYNNEI. The CDR3 loop is CASNGGEITGELFF. The DNA of the CDR3 is TGTGCCAGCAACGGGGGGGAAATCACCGGGGAGCTGTTTTTT.

The rearrangement links TRBV19 to TRBJ1-2; D not certain. V was cut by 8 bases and J by 2 bases, with 15 bases left in between. This CDR3 region has 14 residues. The V gene's germline CDR1 is LNHDA and CDR2 SQIVND (reference sequence). CDR3 amino acids: CASFPRASNYGYTF. The CDR3 nucleotides are TGTGCCAGTTTCCCGAGGGCGTCCAACTATGGCTACACCTTC. Variable domain in full (rest from reference TRBV19 and TRBJ1-2): DGGITQSPKYLFRKEGQNVTLSCEQNLNHDAMYWYRQDPGQGLRLIYYSQIVNDFQKGDIAEGYSVSREKKESFPLTVTSAQKNPTAFYLCASFPRASNYGYTFGSGTRLTVV.

The chain joins TRBV19 to TRBJ1-5; no definite D call. Germline V gene lookup returns CDR1 LNHDA and CDR2 SQIVND (reference sequence). This CDR3 spans 15 amino acids. V was trimmed by 5 bases and J by 6 bases, leaving 17 bases between them. This chain's CDR3 is CASSSWEGTGQPQHF. As DNA, the CDR3 is TGTGCCAGTAGTTCTTGGGAGGGAACGGGTCAGCCCCAGCATTTT.

This chain's CDR3 is CASSPGRYNEQFF. For the CDR3, the DNA is TGTGCCAGCAGCCCCGGGAGGTACAATGAGCAGTTCTTC. The chain is built from TRBV9 and TRBJ2-1, with 7 nucleotides matching TRBD2. Unmatched junction bases numbered 2, after V lost 4 bases and J lost 4 bases. The CDR3 is 13 amino acids. In germline, CDR1 is SGDLS, CDR2 YYNGEE.

This chain joins TRBV3-1 (or the pseudogene TRBV3-2) and TRBJ2-7; 8 bases line up with TRBD1. Germline V CDR1 and CDR2: LGHDT, YNNKEL (reference sequence). The CDR3 has 14 residues. V was clipped by 4 bases and J by 6 bases; unmatched bases: 8. DNA for the CDR3: TGTGCCAGCAGCCGAGGACAGGGAGTCCGCGAGCAGTACTTC. Its protein is CASSRGQGVREQYF.

The J gene is TRBJ1-1, the V gene TRBV2; no clear D. Trimming stripped 7 bases from V and 4 bases from J, with 7 bases between. Germline CDR1 SNHLY, CDR2 FYNNEI. This CDR3 is built from 11 residues. The CDR3 spells CASTPSTEAFF. DNA of the CDR3: TGTGCCAGCACCCCCAGCACTGAAGCTTTCTTT.

As concerns this clone: The same CDR3 also results from other DNA sequences found in this sample. The rearrangement joins TRBV9 to TRBJ1-1; D unresolved. Per germline, CDR1 SGDLS and CDR2 YYNGEE. V was shortened by 0 bases and J by 1 base, with 4 bases between the two germline ends. The CDR3 is 13 amino acids. The CDR3 region is CASSVGANTEAFF. CDR3 nucleotide sequence: TGTGCCAGCAGCGTAGGGGCGAACACTGAAGCTTTCTTT. The variable domain in full, with the rest retrieved from reference TRBV9 and TRBJ1-1, is DSGVTQTPKHLITATGQRVTLRCSPRSGDLSVYWYQQSLDQGLQFLIQYYNGEERAKGNILERFSAQQFPDLHSELNLSSLELGDSALYFCASSVGANTEAFFGQGTRLTVV.

The chain couples TRBV5-1 to TRBJ2-3, with a tentative D call TRBD1 (5 bases). This CDR3 spans 16 amino acids. Looked up from germline, CDR1 is SGHRS and CDR2 is YFSETQ. V gave up 1 base and J gave up 1 base, with 13 bases separating them. CDR3 sequence (DNA): TGCGCCAGCAGCTTGAAGGGGTTAAGTGGCACAGATACGCAGTATTTT. Translating it yields CASSLKGLSGTDTQYF.

The rearrangement links TRBV5-1 to TRBJ2-3; 9 bases are a match to TRBD2. V lost 0 bases and J lost 6; bases outside the gene matches: 14. The CDR3 has 18 residues. The V gene's germline CDR1 is SGHRS and CDR2 YFSETQ. The CDR3 nucleotides are TGCGCCAGCAGCTTGGAGTCTTGGGCGGGGGGGCCGTCGGATACGCAGTATTTT. This sequence encodes CASSLESWAGGPSDTQYF.

J is TRBJ2-3 and V is TRBV5-1; D is possibly TRBD1 (6 bases). The CDR3 has 15 amino acids. The ends were cut back, 4 bases at V and 0 bases at J, with 12 bases in the middle. Germline CDR1 and CDR2: SGHRS and YFSETQ. CDR3 region: CASSDTGSSTDTQYF. The CDR3 DNA is TGCGCCAGCAGCGATACAGGGTCTAGCACAGATACGCAGTATTTT.

The chain uses TRBV4-2 and TRBJ2-1; no clear D. The CDR3 runs 13 residues. The ends were cut back, 4 bases at V and 7 bases at J, with 11 bases in the middle. CDR1 is LGHNA and CDR2 is YNFKEQ in the germline V gene. CDR3 loop: CASSPAVRNEQFF. CDR3 in DNA: TGTGCCAGCAGCCCCGCGGTCCGGAATGAGCAGTTCTTC.

The chain uses TRBV7-2 and TRBJ2-7, with a tentative D call TRBD2 (7 bases). CDR3 length: 14 residues. Germline assignment: CDR1 SGHTA and CDR2 FQGNSA. The V end lost 4 bases, the J end lost 6 bases, and 16 bases lay between the germline ends. CDR3 sequence (DNA): TGTGCCAGCAGCTCGCCAGGGGAGGGTCCCGAGCAGTACTTC. Translating it yields CASSSPGEGPEQYF.